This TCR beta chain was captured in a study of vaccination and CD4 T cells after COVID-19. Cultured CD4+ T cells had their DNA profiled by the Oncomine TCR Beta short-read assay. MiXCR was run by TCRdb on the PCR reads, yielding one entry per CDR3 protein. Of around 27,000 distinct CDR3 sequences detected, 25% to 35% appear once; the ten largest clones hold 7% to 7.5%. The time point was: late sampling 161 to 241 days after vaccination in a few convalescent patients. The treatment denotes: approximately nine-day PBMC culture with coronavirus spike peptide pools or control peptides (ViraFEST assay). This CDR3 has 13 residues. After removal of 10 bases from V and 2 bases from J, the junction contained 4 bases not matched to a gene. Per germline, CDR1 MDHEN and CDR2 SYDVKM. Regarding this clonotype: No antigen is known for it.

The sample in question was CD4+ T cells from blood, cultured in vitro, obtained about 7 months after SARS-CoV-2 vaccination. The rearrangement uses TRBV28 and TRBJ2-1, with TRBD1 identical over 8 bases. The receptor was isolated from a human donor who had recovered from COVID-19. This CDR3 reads CATGQGPYNEQFF. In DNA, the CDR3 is TGTGCCACTGGACAGGGACCCTACAATGAGCAGTTCTTC. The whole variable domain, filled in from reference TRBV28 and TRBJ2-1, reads DVKVTQSSRYLVKRTGEKVFLECVQDMDHENMFWYRQDPGLGLRLIYFSYDVKMKEKGDIPEGYSVSREKKERFSLILESASTNQTSMYLCATGQGPYNEQFFGPGTRLTVL.